The 9 T cell receptor beta chains listed next were all sequenced from one sample in a study of shared T cell receptors in the human thymus. Libraries were prepared by immunoSEQ multiplex PCR; TCRdb keeps only in-frame clonotypes and omits some of them. The sample shows about 660,000 clones, 88% of them seen only once. These data were likewise used in another study, on human thymus T cells.

Sequencing used thymocytes. Receptors were obtained from a boy younger than two with a congenital heart defect.

J is TRBJ2-3 and V is TRBV5-6; TRBD2 aligns across 14 bases. This CDR3 contains 17 residues. Looked up from germline, CDR1 is SGHDT and CDR2 is YYEEEE. V lost 3 bases and J lost 6; bases outside the gene matches: 9. CDR3 sequence (DNA): TGTGCCAGCAGCTCCCGACTAGCGGGAGGGCCTGGGGATACGCAGTATTTT. It is translated as CASSSRLAGGPGDTQYF.

This chain connects TRBV28 to TRBJ2-1; 8 bases fit TRBD2. Trimming cost V 7 bases and J 0 bases; bases outside gene matches: 20. The CDR3 loop spans 20 amino acids. Looked up from germline, CDR1 is MDHEN and CDR2 is SYDVKM. Here the CDR3 DNA reads TGTGCCAGCAACACCCCGGGACTAGACGGCCGGAATCGCTCCTACAATGAGCAGTTCTTC. It yields the protein CASNTPGLDGRNRSYNEQFF.

The chain joins TRBV27 to TRBJ2-7; no clear D gene. The germline V gene has CDR1 MNHEY and CDR2 SMNVEV (reference sequence). Trimming left V 6 bases short and J 2 bases short, with 11 bases between. CDR3 length: 13 amino acids. Here the CDR3 DNA reads TGTGCCAGCAGCTTGACACATGCCTACGAGCAGTACTTC. Translation gives CASSLTHAYEQYF.

The genes are TRBV7-9 and TRBJ2-7; TRBD1 agrees at 8 bases. This CDR3 contains 12 residues. In germline, CDR1 is SEHNR, CDR2 FQNEAQ (reference sequence). V was clipped by 4 bases and J by 6 bases; unmatched bases: 2. CDR3 sequence (DNA): TGTGCCAGCAGCTGGACAGGGTTCGAGCAGTACTTC. Translated: CASSWTGFEQYF.

The chain links TRBV27 to TRBJ2-7, with 8 bases lining up with TRBD1. CDR1 is MNHEY and CDR2 is SMNVEV in the germline V gene (reference sequence). V was pared by 5 bases and J by 2 bases, with 8 bases of the junction left unmatched. This CDR3 is built from 15 residues. The CDR3 reads CASSARRQGTYEQYF. Written as DNA, the CDR3 is TGTGCCAGCAGTGCCCGCCGACAGGGGACCTACGAGCAGTACTTC.

CDR3 amino acids: CASSLGGQGAGGNQPQHF. CDR3 sequence (DNA): TGTGCCAGCAGTTTGGGGGGACAGGGAGCCGGCGGCAATCAGCCCCAGCATTTT. V gene TRBV28 combines with J gene TRBJ1-5; 9 bases fit TRBD1. The V gene end was trimmed by 3 bases and the J gene end by 2 bases; junction bases not matched to a gene: 11. The CDR3 loop spans 18 amino acids. The germline CDR1 and CDR2 sequences are MDHEN and SYDVKM.

J is TRBJ2-7 and V is TRBV7-9; D not resolved. Germline V gene sequence: CDR1 SEHNR, CDR2 FQNEAQ (reference sequence). The CDR3 spans 14 residues. V shed 3 bases and J shed 3 bases, with 12 bases lying between them. CDR3 protein: CASSFGGVGYEQYF. CDR3 nucleotides: TGTGCCAGCAGCTTTGGTGGAGTAGGCTACGAGCAGTACTTC.

This rearrangement joins TRBV9 to TRBJ1-1, with TRBD1 matching 8 bases. The CDR3 is 14 residues long. The ends lost 4 bases at V and 6 bases at J; junction bases unmatched: 8. From germline, CDR1 is SGDLS and CDR2 YYNGEE. This CDR3 reads CASSKPDREAEAFF. The DNA for the CDR3 is TGTGCCAGCAGCAAACCGGACAGGGAGGCTGAAGCTTTCTTT.

J is TRBJ2-7 and V is TRBV27; 11 bases are a match to TRBD2. Germline CDR1 reads MNHEY; CDR2 reads SMNVEV (reference sequence). Germline trimming cut 7 bases from V and 0 bases from J; bases unmatched to any gene: 20. The CDR3 has 20 amino acids. CDR3 in amino acids: CASTLTGTGAGLAGSYEQYF. The CDR3 bases are TGTGCCAGCACCCTGACCGGGACAGGAGCCGGACTAGCGGGCTCCTACGAGCAGTACTTC.